Each of the 31 T cell receptor beta chains below was sequenced from the same sample in a study of OX40 agonist ivuxolimab in advanced cancers. The table came from immunoSEQ multiplex PCR; TCRdb's copy has only in-frame clones and leaves some out. The table shows around 67,000 clones, with 85% occurring only once. The sequenced sample was CD4+ or CD8+ T cells sorted from blood, obtained in a trial of the OX40 agonist ivuxolimab. The receptors were sampled from an adult with an advanced solid tumor such as melanoma, head and neck, liver or kidney cancer.

J is TRBJ2-5 and V is TRBV5-1; D is unresolved. The CDR3 extends over 14 amino acids. CDR1 and CDR2 (germline): SGHRS, YFSETQ. Trimming cost V 3 bases and J 8 bases, with 17 bases left between them. The CDR3 coding sequence is TGCGCCAGCAGCTCCGACCCCTACAGAAATACCCAGTACTTC. This translates into CASSSDPYRNTQYF.

The rearrangement joins TRBV4-1 to TRBJ2-5, with a tentative D call TRBD2 (7 bases). Between the trimmed V and J ends, which lost 4 bases and 5 bases, there was a span of 14 bases. The germline V gene has CDR1 MGHRA and CDR2 YSYEKL. The CDR3 runs 14 residues. This CDR3 reads CASSLGGGDETQYF. The CDR3 region has the DNA TGCGCCAGCAGCCTTGGAGGGGGGGATGAGACCCAGTACTTC.

The rearrangement uses TRBV6-1 and TRBJ2-2; 9 bases match TRBD1. The CDR3 is 14 amino acids. CDR1 and CDR2 from the germline V gene are MNHNS and SASEGT. V shed 11 bases and J 2 bases; nucleotides not matched to a gene: 6. CDR3 sequence reads: CAGHRGRNTGELFF. As DNA, the CDR3 is TGTGCCGGACACAGGGGGCGCAACACCGGGGAGCTGTTTTTT.

This clone has just one count. The CDR3: CASSLDSTMVQFF. DNA of the CDR3: TGTGCCAGCAGTTTAGACAGTACAATGGTGCAGTTCTTC. V and J are TRBV28 and TRBJ2-1; D might be TRBD1 (5 bases). The germline V gene encodes CDR1 MDHEN and CDR2 SYDVKM. Trimming took 2 bases from V and 12 from J, leaving 14 bases between them. This CDR3 has 13 amino acids. Complete variable domain (other parts from reference TRBV28 and TRBJ2-1): DVKVTQSSRYLVKRTGEKVFLECVQDMDHENMFWYRQDPGLGLRLIYFSYDVKMKEKGDIPEGYSVSREKKERFSLILESASTNQTSMYLCASSLDSTMVQFFGPGTRLTVL.

This clone was counted a single time. The V gene is TRBV5-4, the J gene TRBJ2-4; 9 bases are a match to TRBD2. The junction had 11 bases not matched to a gene; V was cut back by 5 bases and J by 8 bases. CDR3 length: 15 residues. The germline gives CDR1 SGHNT, CDR2 YYREEE (reference sequence). The chain's CDR3 is CASSPGTSLTYIQYF. The CDR3, as DNA: TGTGCCAGCAGTCCCGGGACTAGCTTGACTTACATTCAGTACTTC.

This chain links TRBV4-2 with TRBJ2-1; 7 nucleotides align to TRBD2. Per germline, CDR1 LGHNA and CDR2 YNFKEQ. The CDR3 totals 14 residues. Trimming took 3 bases from V and 4 from J; bases not matched to a gene: 3. CDR3 nucleotides: TGTGCCAGCAGCCAGGGGGGACTATACAATGAGCAGTTCTTC. It encodes CASSQGGLYNEQFF.

The chain has TRBV5-1 and TRBJ1-3, with D uncertain. The CDR3 runs 13 residues. The V end lost 1 base, the J end lost 8 bases, and 10 bases lay between the germline ends. Per germline, CDR1 SGHRS and CDR2 YFSETQ. The DNA for the CDR3 is TGCGCCAGCAGCTTGCCCGGTCGGCACACCATATATTTT. This encodes CASSLPGRHTIYF.

This chain uses TRBV7-2 with TRBJ2-2; 9 bases agree with TRBD2. CDR1 and CDR2 from the germline V gene are SGHTA and FQGNSA. This CDR3 is built from 16 residues. Trimming cost V 1 base and J 2 bases; bases outside gene matches: 2. This CDR3 is CASSLGGLANTGELFF. In nucleotides, the CDR3 is TGTGCCAGCAGCTTAGGGGGACTAGCCAACACCGGGGAGCTGTTTTTT.

J is TRBJ1-5 and V is TRBV19; D perhaps matches TRBD1 (6 bases). The CDR3 has 14 residues. V lost 7 bases to trimming and J lost 9 bases, with 19 bases between them. Germline V gives CDR1 LNHDA, CDR2 SQIVND (reference sequence). CDR3 DNA sequence: TGTGCCAGTACCCAGGACAGCGGTAAGGGGCCCCAGCATTTT. This translates into CASTQDSGKGPQHF.

This chain links TRBV6-5 with TRBJ1-1, with no clear D. V gave up 5 bases and J gave up 4 bases, with 11 bases separating them. The CDR3 runs 13 residues. Germline values: CDR1 MNHEY, CDR2 SVGAGI. For the CDR3, the DNA is TGTGCCAGCAGTGTGGACGGTCGCACTGAAGCTTTCTTT. This translates into CASSVDGRTEAFF.

The rearrangement links TRBV28 to TRBJ1-5; D might be TRBD1 (5 bases). There are 16 residues in the CDR3. Germline CDR1 is MDHEN and CDR2 is SYDVKM. Trimming took 5 bases from V and 3 from J, leaving 17 bases between them. In DNA form, the CDR3 reads TGTGCCAGCAGTGATTGGGGGTCAGGGATCAATCAGCCCCAGCATTTT. Its translation is CASSDWGSGINQPQHF.

V gene TRBV7-3 combines with J gene TRBJ1-1, with TRBD1 identical over 7 bases. J lost 4 bases, V lost 6 bases, and 14 bases had no gene match. The CDR3 has 16 residues. Germline assignment: CDR1 SGHTA and CDR2 FQGTGA. This CDR3 is CASRPTGTVSGTEAFF. CDR3 nucleotide sequence: TGTGCCAGCAGACCGACCGGGACAGTAAGCGGCACTGAAGCTTTCTTT.

This clone was picked up a small number of times. The genes are TRBV18 and TRBJ2-6, with D uncertain. V was trimmed by 4 bases and J by 0 bases, leaving 10 bases between them. The V gene's germline CDR1 is KGHSH and CDR2 LQKENI. This CDR3 has 16 residues. CDR3 bases: TGTGCCAGCTCACTGGTTACAGCCTCTGGGGCCAACGTCCTGACTTTC. It translates to CASSLVTASGANVLTF.

V gene TRBV2 combines with J gene TRBJ2-5; possibly TRBD2 for D (7 bases). The CDR3 loop spans 16 amino acids. V was shortened by 7 bases and J by 0 bases, with 18 bases between the two germline ends. CDR1 is SNHLY and CDR2 is FYNNEI in the germline V gene. The CDR3: CASKGRAGANQETQYF. The CDR3, as DNA: TGTGCCAGCAAGGGGAGGGCGGGGGCGAACCAAGAGACCCAGTACTTC.

The chain employs TRBV2 and TRBJ2-5; D remains ambiguous. V lost 5 bases, J lost 1 base, and 8 bases lay in between. The germline V gene encodes CDR1 SNHLY and CDR2 FYNNEI. The CDR3 spans 13 residues. This CDR3 reads CASSLDIQETQYF. Here the CDR3 DNA reads TGTGCCAGCAGTTTAGACATCCAAGAGACCCAGTACTTC.

This clone was counted between two and nine times. This chain joins TRBV5-5 and TRBJ2-7; 7 bases fit TRBD1. This CDR3 spans 13 amino acids. Germline CDR1 reads SGHKS; CDR2 reads YYEKEE (reference sequence). Trimming cost V 2 bases and J 7 bases; bases outside gene matches: 6. The CDR3 reads CASSLTGAAEQYF. The CDR3 DNA reads as TGTGCCAGCAGCTTAACAGGGGCCGCTGAGCAGTACTTC.

This clone was observed a few times. The chain joins TRBV11-3 to TRBJ2-1; maybe TRBD1 (7 bases). The germline gives CDR1 SGHNT, CDR2 YENEEA. CDR3 length: 15 amino acids. The V and J ends lost 1 base and 6 bases respectively, with 13 bases between them. The chain's CDR3 is CASSLGQGGPNEQFF. CDR3 nucleotides: TGTGCCAGCAGCTTAGGTCAGGGGGGTCCCAATGAGCAGTTCTTC.

The V and J genes are TRBV28 and TRBJ1-2; D is possibly TRBD1 (6 bases). V was cut by 2 bases and J by 6 bases, with 13 bases left in between. Germline CDR1 is MDHEN and CDR2 is SYDVKM. The CDR3 has 14 residues. For the CDR3, the DNA is TGTGCCAGCAGTTTAATATTACAGGGACATGGCTACACCTTC. Translated, it gives CASSLILQGHGYTF.

This clone occurred a few times. The chain employs TRBV18 and TRBJ2-3; D possibly uses TRBD1 or TRBD2 (5 bases each). This CDR3 has 16 amino acids. Germline V gene sequence: CDR1 KGHSH, CDR2 LQKENI. Deletions cut 0 bases from V and 4 bases from J, with 14 bases between. The CDR3 DNA is TGTGCCAGCTCACCACCGTGGGGGAATATCGCAGATACGCAGTATTTT. Protein product: CASSPPWGNIADTQYF.

The chain is built from TRBV11-2 and TRBJ1-5; 7 positions match TRBD1. V trimming: 3 bases; J trimming: 9 bases; junction bases outside the gene matches: 11. This CDR3 comprises 15 residues. CDR1 is SGHAT and CDR2 is FQNNGV in the germline V gene. As DNA, the CDR3 is TGTGCCAGCAGCTTCAGGGGGAGCAGGTTGTGGCCCCAGCATTTT. Its translation: CASSFRGSRLWPQHF.

This clone was recorded a few times. V usage is TRBV7-9 and J usage is TRBJ2-1; D tentatively reads TRBD1 or TRBD2 (6 bases each). Germline-derived CDR1 and CDR2 are SEHNR and FQNEAQ (reference sequence). V lost 1 base, J lost 7 bases, and 11 bases lay in between. This CDR3 comprises 14 residues. The CDR3 loop is CASSLGGAANEQFF. The CDR3 coding sequence is TGTGCCAGCAGCTTAGGGGGGGCCGCGAATGAGCAGTTCTTC.

This chain joins TRBV28 and TRBJ2-1, with 8 nucleotides matching TRBD2. The CDR3 has 15 residues. After removal of 6 bases from V and 3 bases from J, the junction contained 7 bases not matched to a gene. Germline V gene sequence: CDR1 MDHEN, CDR2 SYDVKM. Written as DNA, the CDR3 is TGTGCCAGCAGGGATTTTAGCGGGGACTACAATGAGCAGTTCTTC. Translated, it gives CASRDFSGDYNEQFF. The full variable domain, with the rest looked up from reference TRBV28 and TRBJ2-1, is DVKVTQSSRYLVKRTGEKVFLECVQDMDHENMFWYRQDPGLGLRLIYFSYDVKMKEKGDIPEGYSVSREKKERFSLILESASTNQTSMYLCASRDFSGDYNEQFFGPGTRLTVL.

The rearrangement links TRBV10-3 to TRBJ2-3, with unresolved D. Trimming removed 5 bases at V and 3 bases at J, with 9 bases between. Germline CDR1 ENHRY, CDR2 SYGVKD. The CDR3 loop spans 13 amino acids. The CDR3 DNA reads as TGTGCCATCAGTCCGACTGCTACAGATACGCAGTATTTT. Its protein is CAISPTATDTQYF.

The chain has TRBV10-1 and TRBJ2-3; 11 positions match TRBD2. The germline V gene has CDR1 WNHNN and CDR2 SYGVQD (reference sequence). The J segment lost 1 base and the V segment lost 9 bases, leaving 3 bases of the junction unmatched. The CDR3 runs 14 residues. The CDR3 bases are TGCGCCAGGACTAGCGGGATTTGCACAGATACGCAGTATTTT. Its translation: CARTSGICTDTQYF.

This chain joins TRBV30 and TRBJ2-3; TRBD1 aligns across 11 bases. Trimming removed 3 bases from V and 6 bases from J; junction bases left unmatched: 2. The CDR3 is 13 amino acids. The germline gives CDR1 GTSNPN, CDR2 SVGIG (reference sequence). The CDR3 loop reads CAWRDRGRDTQYF. The CDR3 region has the DNA TGTGCCTGGAGGGACAGGGGGCGTGATACGCAGTATTTT.

The rearrangement joins TRBV7-9 to TRBJ1-4; possibly TRBD1 for D (5 bases). CDR1 is SEHNR, CDR2 FQNEAQ, per germline (reference sequence). V was pared by 5 bases and J by 4 bases, with 11 bases between. The CDR3 runs 14 residues. The CDR3 loop is CASSKGTVNEKLFF. The CDR3 DNA sequence: TGTGCCAGCAGCAAGGGGACGGTTAATGAAAAACTGTTTTTT.

This sequence joins TRBV5-4 and TRBJ2-5, with D possibly matching TRBD2 (6 bases). The CDR3 sequence is 12 residues long. Per germline, CDR1 SGHNT and CDR2 YYREEE (reference sequence). Deletions cut 4 bases from V and 4 bases from J, with 8 bases between. The DNA for the CDR3 is TGTGCCAGCAGCCCCGGGGGAGAGACCCAGTACTTC. It translates to CASSPGGETQYF.

The chain has TRBV15 and TRBJ1-3; D is unresolved. This CDR3 is 15 amino acids long. Germline CDR1 reads LNHNV; CDR2 reads YYDKDF (reference sequence). The V and J ends lost 5 bases and 0 bases respectively, with 11 bases between them. The CDR3 sequence: CATSRGGLSGNTIYF. DNA for the CDR3: TGTGCCACCAGCCGTGGTGGCCTCTCTGGAAACACCATATATTTT.

The chain recombines TRBV5-6 with TRBJ1-2; a weak D match, TRBD1 (6 bases). CDR3 length: 15 amino acids. CDR1 SGHDT and CDR2 YYEEEE come from the germline V gene. The V end lost 1 base, the J end lost 4 bases, and 14 bases lay between the germline ends. CDR3 in DNA: TGTGCCAGCAGCTTGAAGGGGGGGGCAGCCTATGGCTACACCTTC. This encodes CASSLKGGAAYGYTF. The full variable domain, in which reference TRBV5-6 and TRBJ1-2 provide the parts outside the CDR3, is DAGVTQSPTHLIKTRGQQVTLRCSPKSGHDTVSWYQQALGQGPQFIFQYYEEEERQRGNFPDRFSGHQFPNYSSELNVNALLLGDSALYLCASSLKGGAAYGYTFGSGTRLTVV.

This sequence joins TRBV19 and TRBJ2-5, with TRBD1 matching over 8 bases. Looked up from germline, CDR1 is LNHDA and CDR2 is SQIVND (reference sequence). The CDR3 sequence is 14 residues long. Trimming at V came to 6 bases and at J to 4 bases, leaving 7 bases not matched to a gene. Written as DNA, the CDR3 is TGTGCCAGTAGCACGACAGGGGAACGAGAGACCCAGTACTTC. Translated: CASSTTGERETQYF.

CDR3 sequence: CASSPLPGQGPGRNTEAFF. The DNA for the CDR3 is TGTGCCAGCAGCCCCCTCCCGGGACAGGGGCCCGGAAGGAACACTGAAGCTTTCTTT. This chain connects TRBV7-8 to TRBJ1-1; 10 nucleotides match TRBD1. The length of the CDR3 is 19 residues. The V segment lost 5 bases and the J segment 1 base; nucleotides outside the gene matches: 16. CDR1 is SGHVS and CDR2 is FQNEAQ in the germline V gene.